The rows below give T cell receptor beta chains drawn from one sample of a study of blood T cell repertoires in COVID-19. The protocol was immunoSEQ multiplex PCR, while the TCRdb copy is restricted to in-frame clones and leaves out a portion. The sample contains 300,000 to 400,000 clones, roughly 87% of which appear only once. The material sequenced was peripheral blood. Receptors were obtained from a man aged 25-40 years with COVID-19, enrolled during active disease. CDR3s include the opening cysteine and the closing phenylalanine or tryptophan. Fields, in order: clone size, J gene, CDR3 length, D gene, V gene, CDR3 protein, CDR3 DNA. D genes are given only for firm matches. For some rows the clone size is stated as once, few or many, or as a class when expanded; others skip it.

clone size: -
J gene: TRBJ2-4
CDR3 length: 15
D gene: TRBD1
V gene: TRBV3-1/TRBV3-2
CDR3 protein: CASSQDHRGRNIQYF
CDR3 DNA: TGTGCCAGCAGCCAAGACCACAGGGGGAGGAACATTCAGTACTTC

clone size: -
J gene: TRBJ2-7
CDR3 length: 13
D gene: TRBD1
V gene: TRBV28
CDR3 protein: CASKSGTDYEQYF
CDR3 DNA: TGTGCCAGCAAGTCCGGGACAGATTACGAGCAGTACTTC

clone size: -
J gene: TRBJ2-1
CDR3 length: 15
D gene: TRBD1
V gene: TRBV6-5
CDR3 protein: CASSFGQDSYNEQFF
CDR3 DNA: TGTGCCAGCAGTTTCGGACAGGATTCCTACAATGAGCAGTTCTTC

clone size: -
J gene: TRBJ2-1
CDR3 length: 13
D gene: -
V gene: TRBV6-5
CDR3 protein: CASRSTAFNEQFF
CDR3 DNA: TGTGCCAGCAGATCCACTGCCTTCAATGAGCAGTTCTTC

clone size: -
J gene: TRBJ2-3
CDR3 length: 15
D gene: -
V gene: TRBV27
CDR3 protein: CASSWGTGAADTQYF
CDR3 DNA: TGTGCCAGCAGTTGGGGCACAGGTGCTGCAGATACGCAGTATTTT

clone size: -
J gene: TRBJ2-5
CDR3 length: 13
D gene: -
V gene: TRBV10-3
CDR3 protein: CAISERQQETQYF
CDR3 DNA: TGTGCCATCAGTGAACGACAGCAAGAGACCCAGTACTTC

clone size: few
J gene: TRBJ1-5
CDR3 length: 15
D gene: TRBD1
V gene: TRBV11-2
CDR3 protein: CASSGDRVLNQPQHF
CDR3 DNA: TGTGCCAGCAGCGGGGACAGGGTTCTCAATCAGCCCCAGCATTTT

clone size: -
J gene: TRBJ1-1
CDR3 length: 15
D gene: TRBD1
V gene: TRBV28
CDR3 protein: CASSLWGQGNTEAFF
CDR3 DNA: TGTGCCAGCAGTTTATGGGGACAGGGGAACACTGAAGCTTTCTTT

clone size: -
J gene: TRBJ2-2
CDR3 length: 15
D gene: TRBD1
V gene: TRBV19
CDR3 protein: CASSPGTANTGELFF
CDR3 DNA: TGTGCCAGTAGTCCCGGGACAGCAAACACCGGGGAGCTGTTTTTT

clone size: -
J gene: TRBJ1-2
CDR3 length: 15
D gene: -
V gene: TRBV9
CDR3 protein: CASSVDGVTLYGYTF
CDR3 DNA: TGTGCCAGCAGCGTAGACGGGGTTACCCTCTATGGCTACACCTTC

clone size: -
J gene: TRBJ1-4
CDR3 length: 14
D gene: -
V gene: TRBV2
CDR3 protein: CASSDGPFTEKLFF
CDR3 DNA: TGTGCCAGCAGTGATGGGCCGTTTACTGAAAAACTGTTTTTT

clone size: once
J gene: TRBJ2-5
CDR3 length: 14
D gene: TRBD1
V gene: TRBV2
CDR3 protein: CASSLDRGQETQYF
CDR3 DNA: TGTGCCAGCAGCTTGGACAGGGGGCAAGAGACCCAGTACTTC

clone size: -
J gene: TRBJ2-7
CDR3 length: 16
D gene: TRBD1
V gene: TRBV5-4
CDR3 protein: CASSFPGQGGSYEQYF
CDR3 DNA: TGTGCCAGCAGCTTTCCGGGACAGGGTGGATCCTACGAGCAGTACTTC

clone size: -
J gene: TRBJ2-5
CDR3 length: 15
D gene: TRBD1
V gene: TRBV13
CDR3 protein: CASSFAGQGMETQYF
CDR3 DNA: TGTGCCAGCAGCTTTGCGGGACAGGGCATGGAGACCCAGTACTTC

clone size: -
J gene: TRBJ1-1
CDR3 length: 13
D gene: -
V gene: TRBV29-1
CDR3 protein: CSVGRFGGNEAFF
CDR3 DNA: TGCAGCGTGGGACGGTTTGGGGGGAATGAAGCTTTCTTT

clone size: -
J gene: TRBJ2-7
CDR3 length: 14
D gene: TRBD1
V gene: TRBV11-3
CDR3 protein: CASSVDREGVEQYF
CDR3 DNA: TGTGCCAGCAGCGTCGACAGGGAAGGGGTCGAGCAGTACTTC

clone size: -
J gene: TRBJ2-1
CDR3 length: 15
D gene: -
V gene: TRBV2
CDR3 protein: CASLLEGARGFGGIF
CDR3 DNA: TGTGCCAGCCTACTAGAGGGGGCGCGGGGATTTGGGGGAATCTTC

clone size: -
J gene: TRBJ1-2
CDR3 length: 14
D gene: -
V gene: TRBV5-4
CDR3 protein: CASSLGGVNYGYTF
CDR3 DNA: TGTGCCAGCAGCTTGGGGGGCGTTAACTATGGCTACACCTTC

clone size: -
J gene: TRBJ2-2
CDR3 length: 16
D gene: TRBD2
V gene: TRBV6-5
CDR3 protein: CASSYSLAGGPGELFF
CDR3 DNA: TGTGCCAGCAGTTACTCGCTAGCGGGAGGTCCCGGGGAGCTGTTTTTT

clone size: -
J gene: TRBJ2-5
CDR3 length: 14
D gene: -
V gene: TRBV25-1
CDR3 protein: CASSRGGPWETQYF
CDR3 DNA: TGTGCCAGCAGTAGGGGGGGGCCGTGGGAGACCCAGTACTTC

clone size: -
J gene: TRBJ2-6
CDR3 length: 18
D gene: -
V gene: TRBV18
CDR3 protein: CASSLVGTPGSGANVLTF
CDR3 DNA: TGTGCCAGCTCACTCGTCGGGACTCCTGGCTCTGGGGCCAACGTCCTGACTTTC

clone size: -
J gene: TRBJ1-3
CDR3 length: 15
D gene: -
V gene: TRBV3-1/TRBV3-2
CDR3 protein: CASSQDTVSGNTIYF
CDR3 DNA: TGTGCCAGCAGCCAAGATACAGTCTCTGGAAACACCATATATTTT

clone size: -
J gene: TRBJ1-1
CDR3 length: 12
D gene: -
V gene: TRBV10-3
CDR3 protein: CAISGPNTEAFF
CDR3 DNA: TGTGCCATCAGTGGGCCGAACACTGAAGCTTTCTTT

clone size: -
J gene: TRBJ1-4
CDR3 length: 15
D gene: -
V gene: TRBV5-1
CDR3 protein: CASSLAGRGNEKLFF
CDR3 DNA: TGCGCCAGCAGCTTGGCGGGCAGGGGTAATGAAAAACTGTTTTTT

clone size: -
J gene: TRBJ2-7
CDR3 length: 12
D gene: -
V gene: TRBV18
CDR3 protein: CASSLADYEQYF
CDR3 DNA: TGTGCCAGCTCACTAGCCGACTACGAGCAGTACTTC

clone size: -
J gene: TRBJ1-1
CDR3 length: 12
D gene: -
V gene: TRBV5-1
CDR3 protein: CASSPLRGEAFF
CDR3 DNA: TGCGCCAGCAGCCCCCTTAGGGGTGAAGCTTTCTTT

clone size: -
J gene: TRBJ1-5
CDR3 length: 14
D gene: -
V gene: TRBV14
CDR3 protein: CASSQPGGNQPQHF
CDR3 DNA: TGTGCCAGCAGCCAACCAGGGGGCAATCAGCCCCAGCATTTT

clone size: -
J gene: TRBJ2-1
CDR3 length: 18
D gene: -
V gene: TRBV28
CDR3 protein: CASSFPARQGFSYNEQFF
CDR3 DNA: TGTGCCAGCAGTTTCCCCGCTAGGCAAGGCTTCTCCTACAATGAGCAGTTCTTC

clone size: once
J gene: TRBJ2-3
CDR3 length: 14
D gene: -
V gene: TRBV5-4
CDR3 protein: CASSLGGSTDTQYF
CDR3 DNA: TGTGCCAGCAGCTTGGGCGGTAGCACAGATACGCAGTATTTT

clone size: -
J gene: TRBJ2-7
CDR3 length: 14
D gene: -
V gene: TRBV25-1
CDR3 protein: CASSAAGEGYEQYF
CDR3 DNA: TGTGCCAGCAGTGCTGCAGGCGAAGGCTACGAGCAGTACTTC

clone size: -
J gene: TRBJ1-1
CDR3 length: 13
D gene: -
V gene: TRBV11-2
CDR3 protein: CASSGRGYTEAFF
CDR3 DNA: TGTGCCAGCAGCGGACGCGGGTACACTGAAGCTTTCTTT

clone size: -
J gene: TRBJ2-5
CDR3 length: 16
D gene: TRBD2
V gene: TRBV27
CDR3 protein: CASSLTSGGAMETQYF
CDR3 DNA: TGTGCCAGCAGTTTGACTAGCGGGGGGGCCATGGAGACCCAGTACTTC

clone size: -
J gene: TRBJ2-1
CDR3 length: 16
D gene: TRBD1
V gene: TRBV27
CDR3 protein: CASSNGQASSYNEQFF
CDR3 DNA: TGTGCCAGCAGTAACGGACAGGCGTCCTCCTACAATGAGCAGTTCTTC

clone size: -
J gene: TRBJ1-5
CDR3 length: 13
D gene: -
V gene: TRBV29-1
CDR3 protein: CSVWGGQSQPQHF
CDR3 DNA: TGCAGCGTCTGGGGAGGACAAAGTCAGCCCCAGCATTTT

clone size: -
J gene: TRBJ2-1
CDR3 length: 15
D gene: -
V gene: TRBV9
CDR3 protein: CASSPVSGSYNEQFF
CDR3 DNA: TGTGCCAGCAGCCCCGTGAGCGGCTCCTACAATGAGCAGTTCTTC

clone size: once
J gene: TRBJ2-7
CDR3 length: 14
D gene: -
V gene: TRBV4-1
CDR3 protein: CASSQSHTGSEQYF
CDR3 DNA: TGCGCCAGCAGCCAGTCCCATACAGGGTCGGAGCAGTACTTC

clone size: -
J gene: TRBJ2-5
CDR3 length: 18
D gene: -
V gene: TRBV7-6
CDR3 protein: CASSLAYGQRLYQETQYF
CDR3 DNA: TGTGCCAGCAGCTTAGCGTATGGACAGCGCTTGTACCAAGAGACCCAGTACTTC

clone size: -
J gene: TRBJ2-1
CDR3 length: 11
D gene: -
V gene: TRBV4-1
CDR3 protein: CASSQESQQFF
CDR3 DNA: TGCGCCAGCAGCCAAGAGAGTCAGCAGTTCTTC

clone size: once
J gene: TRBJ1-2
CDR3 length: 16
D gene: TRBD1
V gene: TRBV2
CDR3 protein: CASGTFPGQGARGYTF
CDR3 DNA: TGTGCCAGCGGGACATTCCCGGGACAGGGGGCGCGAGGCTACACCTTC